Listed below are T cell receptor beta chains from one sample, sequenced in a study of T cell responses to AZD1222 COVID-19 vaccine. Generated by immunoSEQ multiplex PCR, the TCRdb table keeps only in-frame clones and is missing some. The sample has 120,000 or so clones, 70% to 85% seen once. This sample comprised peripheral blood, obtained 28 days after the second AZD1222 dose. These receptors were taken from an adult who received the AZD1222 COVID-19 vaccine. The conserved cysteine and the conserved F or W are not part of the CDR3 here.

V gene	CDR3 length	CDR3 protein
TRBV4-3	14	ASSQDTGKDNTEAF
TRBV7-2	12	ASIWGLGSYGYT
TRBV5-1	17	ASSSTLNRDRDGSEKLF
TRBV4-2	11	ASSQGWGYGYT
TRBV27	10	ASRGREETQY
TRBV7-6	13	ASSPRREYTYGYT
TRBV10-2	13	ASSEGQGSNQPQH
TRBV11-2	10	ASSSDLGAIY
TRBV21-1	16	ASSKVGREALRVSTIY
TRBV16	15	ASKTGGTGATNEKLF
TRBV16	11	ASSPGVMDTQY
TRBV4-2	15	ASSQDPGTGEIDTQY
TRBV7-2	11	ASRSTDGVTQY
TRBV14	16	ASSQDRWQGAWDYGYT
TRBV4-1	10	ASSFRTGRYT
TRBV5-1	16	ASSLGLAGSPGTDTQY
TRBV10-2	13	ASSEGGVAGGELF
TRBV6-5	13	ASSLQTGPRYEQY